This entry concerns a single TCR beta chain. Its target is not known. Sequenced by immunoSEQ multiplex PCR; TCRdb stores in-frame clones only, minus some. Found here are some 160,000 clones, roughly 90% of them singletons; the top ten hold 1.6%. Germline loops: CDR1 MNHEY, CDR2 SVGAGI. The CDR3 contains 14 residues. V was clipped by 6 bases and J by 1 base, with 12 bases between them. The entry originates in a study of T cell responses to AZD1222 COVID-19 vaccine. Study-wide results and caveats: Seropositive status at baseline applied to only 6 or 7 AZD1222 recipients. Two AZD1222 administrations were followed by greater Spike-specific TCR breadth and depth.

V gene TRBV6-5 combines with J gene TRBJ2-5; D is perhaps TRBD1 (6 bases). Specimen: peripheral blood, collected on day 0 of AZD1222 vaccination. The origin of this receptor is an adult in good health. The CDR3 DNA follows: TGTGCCAGCAGATCAGGGGCCCCCCAAGAGACCCAGTACTTC. Amino acid sequence: CASRSGAPQETQYF.